This TCR beta chain was identified during a study of blood T cells in healthy people across ages. Study conclusions and caveats: Both higher diversity and more naive CD4+ cells marked long-lived donors when set against aged donors.

About this clonotype itself: Its cognate antigen is unknown.

A J-beta primer mix and a sample-barcoded 5' primer were used in a second PCR of roughly 6 to 11 cycles. Per-sample output comprised a minimum of 2.5 million paired-end reads containing CDR3. TCRdb passed the 5' RACE reads through MiXCR, listing each CDR3 protein once. The sample lists 750,000 to 950,000 distinct CDR3 sequences, 53% occurring once. The CDR3 totals 16 residues. Germline values: CDR1 DFQATT, CDR2 SNEGSKA (reference sequence). V lost 5 bases to trimming and J lost 5 bases; unmatched junction nucleotides: 9. The sample consisted of blood. The TCR comes from an older man in good health. This rearrangement joins TRBV20-1 to TRBJ2-3; 14 bases are a match to TRBD2. CDR3 nucleotide sequence: TGCAGTGCTCAGGAGACTAGCGGGAGGGGCGGAGATACGCAGTATTTT. Residues: CSAQETSGRGGDTQYF.